The clone carrying this TCR beta chain appeared many times. Antigen specificity is unknown. The sample belongs to a study of T cells in Graves' hyperthyroidism and ophthalmopathy. Germline V lookup: CDR1 SGHRS, CDR2 YFSETQ. CDR3 length: 15 residues. Trimming stripped 0 bases from V and 7 bases from J, with 16 bases between. Study-wide results and limits: From stable hyperthyroidism, ophthalmopathy was separated by a 13 V-J model. Most expanded thyroid clonotypes above 0.001 recurred in blood.

TCR beta CDR3 regions were amplified from RNA transcripts. First-round RT-PCR of the TCR CDR3 relied on the HTBI primer set. TCRdb passed the multiplex PCR reads through MiXCR, listing each CDR3 protein once. The sample shows around 290,000 distinct CDR3 sequences, over 15% of them seen only once. This sequence originates from a woman aged 55-70 years with Graves' ophthalmopathy. The chain links TRBV5-1 to TRBJ1-2; D call uncertain. Specimen: blood. CDR3 in amino acids: CASSLDASPAPGYTF. CDR3 coding DNA: TGCGCCAGCAGCTTGGACGCCTCCCCGGCGCCTGGCTACACCTTC.